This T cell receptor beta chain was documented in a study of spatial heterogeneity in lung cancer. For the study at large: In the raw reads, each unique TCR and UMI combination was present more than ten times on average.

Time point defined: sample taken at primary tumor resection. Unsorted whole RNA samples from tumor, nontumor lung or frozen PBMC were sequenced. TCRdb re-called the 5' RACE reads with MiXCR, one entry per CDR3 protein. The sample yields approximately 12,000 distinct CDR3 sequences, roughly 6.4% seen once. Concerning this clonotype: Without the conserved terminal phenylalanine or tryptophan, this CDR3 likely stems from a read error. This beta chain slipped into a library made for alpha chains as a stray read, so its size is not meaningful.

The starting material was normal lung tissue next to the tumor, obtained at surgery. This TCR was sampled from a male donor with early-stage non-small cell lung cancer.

In DNA, the CDR3 is TGTGCCAGCAGTGCGTACAGCATCCAAGAGACCCAGTACTTG. Its translation is CASSAYSIQETQYL. V and J are TRBV6-1 and TRBJ2-5; D not resolved. The length of the CDR3 is 14 residues. V was pared by 4 bases and J by 1 base, with 10 bases between. Germline V gene sequence: CDR1 MNHNS, CDR2 SASEGT.